This T cell receptor (beta chain) was sequenced during a study of read filtering for tumor transcriptome and immune sequencing. Overall study: RNA-seq yielded only roughly 80 to 1,400 TCR reads, IR-seq about 4 to 10.27 million. Study-level results: In IR-seq, single-read clonotypes were roughly 80% of clonotypes but around 3.4% of reads.

This library used 300 to 450 ng RNA and molecular barcoded adaptors spanning alpha/delta and beta/gamma chains. TCRdb re-called the reads through MiXCR, storing one row per CDR3 protein. The table lists tens of thousands of distinct CDR3 sequences, approximately 18% of them singletons. About this clonotype itself: As yet, its antigen is unknown. Being one base from a much bigger clone, this may be a read error.

Germline V lookup: CDR1 MDHEN, CDR2 SYDVKM. This CDR3 is 13 amino acids long. J gave up 13 bases and V 5 bases, and 11 bases lay outside the gene matches. At the time of active disease, bone marrow was collected from every patient. This clonotype originated in a donor aged 40 or older with multiple myeloma. Sequencing was done on a sample of a population of CD138-negative cells sorted from bone marrow. The chain is built from TRBV28 and TRBJ2-5; the match to TRBD1 covers 9 bases. The CDR3 DNA reads TGTGCCAGCAGTATAGGGACAGGGAGGTCCCGGTACTTC. It specifies CASSIGTGRSRYF.